This T cell receptor (beta chain) was observed in a study of CD8+ T cells in alopecia areata. Study context: Spontaneously alopecic C3H/HeJ graft donors, about 6-13 months old, gave skin to roughly 7-10-week-old female C3H/HeJ mice.

A remark on this clone: The gene symbols are mouse symbols. The read terminates 4 residues before the CDR3 end, so the remaining end is supplied by the germline J gene.

Pooled cells of cutaneous lymph node origin were sorted on CD4, CD8alpha, NKG2D, NKG2ACE and other markers. RNA was extracted and reverse transcribed into cDNA as the sequencing template. The data were produced by immunoSEQ multiplex PCR, yet TCRdb's version contains in-frame clones alone and is incomplete. The record shows roughly 260,000 clones for this sample, with no singletons present. Germline loops: CDR1 NSQYPW, CDR2 LRSPGD (reference sequence). The CDR3 is made up of 15 amino acids. This sequence joins TRBV1 and TRBJ2-5, with 10 bases matching TRBD1. This receptor was obtained from a C3H/HeJ mouse with alopecia areata. MHC haplotype here: H2-k. The sample taken for sequencing was CD4+ T cells sorted from a lymph node. The sequenced CDR3 bases are TGCACCTGCAGTGCAGAAGGGACAGGGGTCGAC. Its translation: CTCSAEGTGVD. In full, the CDR3 is CTCSAEGTGVDTQYF.